These 20 T cell receptor beta chains share one sample of origin, sequenced in a study of beta chain features in type 1 diabetes. General study points: All four CD4+ subsets of Type 1 diabetes patients contained TCRB CDR3s that were moderately but significantly shorter.

Their specific antigens are unknown. The isolated RNA, all of it, was reverse transcribed, so expressed TCRB transcripts were what got sequenced. Repertoires were generated with immunoSEQ multiplex PCR, while TCRdb's copy carries only in-frame clones and drops some. The sample carries about 120,000 clones, about 17% recorded once. What was sequenced was central memory CD4+ T cells from blood. The receptors were gathered from a man aged 25 to 40 with type 1 diabetes.

This clone was counted only a few times. The CDR3 DNA is TGTGCCAGCAGCGTAGGGGGGGAAACCACCGGGGAGCTGTTTTTT. It translates to CASSVGGETTGELFF. This chain links TRBV9 with TRBJ2-2; possibly TRBD2 for D (6 bases). Germline V lookup: CDR1 SGDLS, CDR2 YYNGEE. The CDR3 totals 15 residues. V was clipped by 0 bases and J by 4 bases, with 10 bases between them.

The J gene is TRBJ1-5, the V gene TRBV7-2; no firm D call. CDR3 length: 14 amino acids. Trimming took off 5 bases at V and 2 bases at J, with 10 bases between the two ends. Germline CDR1 SGHTA, CDR2 FQGNSA. In DNA, the CDR3 is TGTGCCAGCAGCAGGATACCGGGCAATCAGCCCCAGCATTTT. Translating gives CASSRIPGNQPQHF.

This clone was recorded at least ten times. This chain links TRBV21-1 with TRBJ2-7; the table gives TRBD1 as D, unverified against the DNA. TRBV21-1 is assigned pseudogene status. This CDR3 region has 11 residues. The chain's CDR3 is CASSLGAGQYF. The CDR3 bases are TGTGCCAGCAGCCTAGGGGCAGGGCAGTACTTC.

V usage is TRBV6-5 and J usage is TRBJ2-7; D unresolved. V was cut by 6 bases and J by 2 bases, with 17 bases left in between. CDR1 and CDR2 (germline): MNHEY, SVGAGI. The CDR3 is 15 residues long. CDR3 residues: CASSRDSYLTYEQYF. CDR3 in DNA: TGTGCCAGCAGCAGAGACTCTTACTTGACCTACGAGCAGTACTTC.

This chain links TRBV27 with TRBJ2-3; 11 nucleotides align to TRBD2. J was trimmed by 4 bases and V by 5 bases; bases with no gene match: 2. Germline CDR1 and CDR2: MNHEY and SMNVEV (reference sequence). This CDR3 is 14 amino acids long. CDR3 residues: CASSVSGGADTQYF. The CDR3 DNA sequence: TGTGCCAGCAGTGTTAGCGGGGGGGCAGATACGCAGTATTTT.

The J gene is TRBJ2-3, the V gene TRBV6-6; D gene uncertain. Germline loops: CDR1 MNHNY, CDR2 SVGAGI (reference sequence). This CDR3 spans 12 amino acids. V was cut by 3 bases and J by 2 bases, with 3 bases left in between. CDR3 sequence: CASSYNTDTQYF. The CDR3 DNA follows: TGTGCCAGCAGTTATAACACAGATACGCAGTATTTT.

This clone was counted ten times or more. CDR3 sequence: CASSLAPARGGTDTQYF. The CDR3, as DNA: TGTGCCAGCAGCTTAGCGCCAGCGCGGGGGGGCACAGATACGCAGTATTTT. The chain employs TRBV7-9 and TRBJ2-3, with TRBD2 matching 8 bases. V was clipped by 0 bases and J by 1 base; unmatched bases: 6. CDR3 length equals 17 residues. Germline V gives CDR1 SEHNR, CDR2 FQNEAQ (reference sequence).

V and J are TRBV9 and TRBJ1-2; TRBD1 agrees at 9 bases. The CDR3 covers 14 residues. The V gene's germline CDR1 is SGDLS and CDR2 YYNGEE. Losses at the gene ends were 3 bases for V and 7 bases for J; bases not matched to a gene: 7. The CDR3 region is CASSEGQGPAGYTF. CDR3 bases: TGTGCCAGCAGCGAGGGACAGGGCCCCGCTGGCTACACCTTC.

The rearrangement links TRBV18 to TRBJ1-1; TRBD1 is a possible D gene (5 bases). The CDR3 is 13 amino acids. V was trimmed by 6 bases and J by 0 bases, leaving 8 bases between them. The germline gives CDR1 KGHSH, CDR2 LQKENI. This CDR3 is CASSPGLNTEAFF. CDR3 sequence (DNA): TGTGCCAGCTCGCCAGGGCTGAACACTGAAGCTTTCTTT.

In its sample, this clone was seen a few times. The chain is built from TRBV29-1 and TRBJ2-1; possibly TRBD1 or TRBD2 for D (5 bases each). V lost 4 bases to trimming and J lost 5 bases, with 15 bases between them. CDR3 length equals 14 residues. Germline CDR1 reads SQVTM; CDR2 reads ANQGSEA. DNA of the CDR3: TGCAGCGTTGGGGGGACGCTGACCAACAATGAGCAGTTCTTC. Amino acids: CSVGGTLTNNEQFF.

The sample holds a few counts of this clone. The chain has TRBV4-3 and TRBJ1-2; D may be TRBD1 (5 bases). Trimming pared 3 bases from V and 7 bases from J, leaving 15 bases between. CDR3 size: 14 residues. Per the germline V gene, CDR1 is LGHNA and CDR2 is YSLEER. CDR3 bases: TGCGCCAGCAGCCATTCCCGGGACTCGGGTGGCTACACCTTC. The encoded protein is CASSHSRDSGGYTF.

The chain has TRBV28 and TRBJ1-6; 7 bases are a match to TRBD1. This CDR3 has 16 amino acids. V lost 6 bases, J lost 8 bases, and 13 bases stayed unmatched. The V gene's germline CDR1 is MDHEN and CDR2 SYDVKM. The chain's CDR3 is CASSYEGAQAYSPLHF. In DNA form, the CDR3 reads TGTGCCAGCAGCTACGAGGGGGCCCAAGCCTATTCACCCCTCCACTTT. Full variable domain (rest looked up from reference TRBV28 and TRBJ1-6): DVKVTQSSRYLVKRTGEKVFLECVQDMDHENMFWYRQDPGLGLRLIYFSYDVKMKEKGDIPEGYSVSREKKERFSLILESASTNQTSMYLCASSYEGAQAYSPLHFGNGTRLTVT.

This clone appeared a few times. The chain links TRBV20-1 to TRBJ2-3; D is unclear. V lost 3 bases and J lost 3, with 4 bases in between. The germline V gene encodes CDR1 DFQATT and CDR2 SNEGSKA (reference sequence). CDR3 length: 11 residues. The CDR3 coding sequence is TGCAGTGCTAGTGATACAGATACGCAGTATTTT. This translates into CSASDTDTQYF.

In its sample, this clone was seen a few times. This chain joins TRBV21-1 and TRBJ2-7; no DNA check was done on the table's D call, TRBD1. TRBV21-1 is a pseudogene. The CDR3 extends over 12 amino acids. The CDR3 sequence is CAPQGAFYEQYF. CDR3 DNA sequence: TGTGCCCCCCAGGGGGCCTTCTACGAGCAGTACTTC.

This clone was detected only a few times. CDR3 bases: TGTGCCAGCAGCCCCCGGACGGGGGAGGGCTACACCTTC. Protein sequence: CASSPRTGEGYTF. The chain uses TRBV14 and TRBJ1-2; weak D call: TRBD1 (5 bases). Germline loops: CDR1 SGHDN, CDR2 FVKESK. V gave up 4 bases and J gave up 8 bases, with 14 bases separating them. This CDR3 contains 13 residues.

This clone was observed a handful of times. The chain couples TRBV7-2 to TRBJ2-1; no definite D call. There are 16 residues in the CDR3. Germline assignment: CDR1 SGHTA and CDR2 FQGNSA. The V gene lost 4 bases and the J gene lost 0 bases, with 13 bases spanning the gap. CDR3 DNA sequence: TGTGCCAGCAGCTCCCGATGGCGGAGCTCCTACAATGAGCAGTTCTTC. Protein product: CASSSRWRSSYNEQFF.

The table lists this clone with many counts. The chain recombines TRBV11-2 with TRBJ1-1; D call uncertain. Germline V CDR1 and CDR2: SGHAT, FQNNGV. The CDR3 covers 13 residues. V was clipped by 3 bases and J by 2 bases, with 7 bases between them. CDR3 in amino acids: CASSFMENTEAFF. Written as DNA, the CDR3 is TGTGCCAGCAGCTTCATGGAAAACACTGAAGCTTTCTTT.

The chain uses TRBV4-3 and TRBJ2-4; D uncertain. The V gene's germline CDR1 is LGHNA and CDR2 YSLEER. The V end was cut by 0 bases, the J end by 11 bases, with 20 bases between. The CDR3 sequence is 16 residues long. DNA of the CDR3: TGCGCCAGCAGCCAAGATCCCCTCGGAAGGTGGTCCGTTCAGTACTTC. It translates to CASSQDPLGRWSVQYF.

This rearrangement joins TRBV7-2 to TRBJ2-5, with unresolved D. Germline V gives CDR1 SGHTA, CDR2 FQGNSA. CDR3 length equals 16 residues. Trimming cost V 3 bases and J 5 bases, with 19 bases left between them. The DNA of the CDR3 is TGTGCCAGCAGCTTGTCCCGTGCCCTCATAAAGGAGACCCAGTACTTC. Residues: CASSLSRALIKETQYF.

This chain links TRBV6-5 with TRBJ1-1; no clear D. Germline lookup yields CDR1 MNHEY and CDR2 SVGAGI. The CDR3 is made up of 15 amino acids. Trimming pared 0 bases from V and 2 bases from J, leaving 10 bases between. Written as DNA, the CDR3 is TGTGCCAGCAGTTACTCCCGGGAACTAAACACTGAAGCTTTCTTT. Amino acids: CASSYSRELNTEAFF.